Listed below are T cell receptor beta chains from one sample, sequenced in a study of T cell changes during pregnancy in multiple sclerosis. Clones were read by immunoSEQ multiplex PCR, and TCRdb kept only the in-frame ones, dropping some. This sample carries 45,000 to 55,000 clones, about nine tenths of them seen once, and the ten largest clones take about 0.6%. The source was CD4+ T cells from peripheral blood mononuclear cells, collected after pregnancy. The receptors here all came from a female donor in good health, enrolled as a control in a pregnancy study. The CDR3 runs from the conserved cysteine through the conserved F or W. A clone size is listed for some rows: how often the clone was seen (once, few, many), or a class if it is expanded.

j_gene,abundance,v_gene,CDR3aa
TRBJ2-2,once,TRBV10-3,CAISESGPSMGNTGELFF
TRBJ1-1,.,TRBV15,CATSVRGARGTEAFF
TRBJ1-3,once,TRBV5-1,CASGTGASSGNTIYF
TRBJ2-7,.,TRBV2,CASNLAGGVYEQYF
TRBJ2-7,.,TRBV6-5,CASKTGTGNYEQYF
TRBJ2-7,.,TRBV5-1,CASSSGLEISYEQYF
TRBJ2-1,once,TRBV6-1,CASSLGQSGANEQFF
TRBJ2-1,.,TRBV10-3,CAISLTSRNEQFF
TRBJ2-7,.,TRBV6-1,CASSEAGTGWYEQYF
TRBJ1-5,.,TRBV5-6,CASSRQGRVGQPQHF
TRBJ2-3,.,TRBV29-1,CSVDGGVGTDTQYF
TRBJ1-2,.,TRBV5-6,CASSLRTGTGGTGYTF
TRBJ1-3,.,TRBV7-2,CASSLDISAGNTIYF
TRBJ2-1,.,TRBV7-7,CASSLVTGAHEQFF
.,.,TRBV6-6,CAAMRGTYEQYF
TRBJ1-1,.,TRBV7-2,CASSTRGNTEAFF
TRBJ1-1,.,TRBV10-1,CATQRPGDTEAFF
TRBJ2-1,.,TRBV27,CASGSGGLYNEQFF
TRBJ1-1,.,TRBV18,CASSPYRGNTEAFF
TRBJ1-6,few,TRBV6-4,CASPEGTTPLHF
TRBJ1-2,.,TRBV6-5,CASSDLFGLYGYTF
TRBJ2-7,.,TRBV19,CASSTLGELAGEQYF
TRBJ2-7,.,TRBV7-6,CASSPDRENTKQYF
TRBJ1-4,.,TRBV6-1,CASSVGQDNEKLFF
TRBJ2-2,.,TRBV5-4,CASSFPRGVRTGELFF
TRBJ1-1,.,TRBV6-5,CASSMGHPNTEAFF
TRBJ1-5,.,TRBV27,CASRSGVSSNQPQHF
TRBJ1-2,.,TRBV30,CAWSGDRNNYGYTF
TRBJ1-5,.,TRBV30,CAWSRSSRSNQPQHF
TRBJ1-1,.,TRBV30,CAWSDNGQSEAFF
TRBJ2-7,once,TRBV5-1,CASSSTRGGEQYF
TRBJ2-7,.,TRBV10-2,CASGTSGRYEQYF
TRBJ1-6,few,TRBV2,CASRAGENSPLHF
TRBJ1-5,.,TRBV30,CAWGQGASRPQHF
TRBJ2-5,few,TRBV7-2,CASSLVSRGGETQYF
TRBJ2-7,once,TRBV9,CASSVGGTGTYEQYF
TRBJ2-1,.,TRBV27,CASSLSPTSGRGLWSYNEQFF
TRBJ2-5,.,TRBV5-1,CASSLTGVQETQYF
TRBJ1-4,once,TRBV9,CASSVEGSGYREKLFF
TRBJ2-3,.,TRBV7-2,CASSLHNPLAGGGDTQYF
TRBJ2-2,.,TRBV10-2,CASRDSWANTGELFF
TRBJ1-1,.,TRBV4-1,CASSQPQRGTEAFF
TRBJ2-1,.,TRBV5-6,CASSLRSRTSSYEQFF
TRBJ2-3,.,TRBV13,CASSVPRGTRTDTQYF
TRBJ1-1,.,TRBV29-1,CSVVGHVYADEAFF
TRBJ1-1,.,TRBV30,CAWSQTGEAFF
TRBJ1-5,.,TRBV2,CASSEARKQGGQPQHF
TRBJ2-3,.,TRBV27,CASSSQRGNTQYF
TRBJ2-6,.,TRBV6-5,CASSSRVTSGANVLTF
TRBJ1-5,.,TRBV7-2,CASSPPGNQPQHF
TRBJ2-7,.,TRBV29-1,CSVVTSGSAYEQYF
TRBJ2-5,.,TRBV5-1,CASSLGGTSGSQETQYF
TRBJ2-5,.,TRBV5-1,CASSPVSRGALKETQYF
TRBJ2-7,.,TRBV6-5,CASSYRRGEQYF
TRBJ1-1,.,TRBV28,CASSSPDRRVTEAFF